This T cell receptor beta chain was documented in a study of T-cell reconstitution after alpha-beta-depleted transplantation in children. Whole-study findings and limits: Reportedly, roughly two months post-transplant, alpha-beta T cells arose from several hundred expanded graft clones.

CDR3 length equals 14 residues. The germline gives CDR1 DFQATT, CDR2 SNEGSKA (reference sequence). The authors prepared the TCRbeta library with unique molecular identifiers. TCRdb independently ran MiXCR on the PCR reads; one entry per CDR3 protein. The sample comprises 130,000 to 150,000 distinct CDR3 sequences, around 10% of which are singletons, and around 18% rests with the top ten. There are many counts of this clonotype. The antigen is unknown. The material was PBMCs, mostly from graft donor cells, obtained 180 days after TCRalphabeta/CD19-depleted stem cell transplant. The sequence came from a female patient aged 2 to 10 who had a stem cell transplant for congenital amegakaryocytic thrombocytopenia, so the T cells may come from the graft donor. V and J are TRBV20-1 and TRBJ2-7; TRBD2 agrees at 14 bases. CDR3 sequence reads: CRGLAGVPGYEQYF. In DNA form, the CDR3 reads TGCAGGGGACTAGCGGGAGTACCGGGCTACGAGCAGTACTTC.